The clone carrying this TCR beta chain is a singleton in its sample. The germline gives CDR1 SNHLY, CDR2 FYNNEI. Between the trimmed V and J ends, which lost 6 bases and 6 bases, there was a span of 15 bases. The CDR3 loop spans 15 amino acids. The record originates from a study of blood T cell repertoires in COVID-19. Study-wide context: Researchers got acute and convalescent COVID-19 samples from the United States, Italy and Spain. PBMCs, B-cell-depleted T cells, or T cells were the source of the cDNA or gDNA that made up the material.

As handled by the study authors: The authors estimated nucleated cell counts from reference gene primer amplification. Here immunoSEQ multiplex PCR was the method, and the copy in TCRdb shows in-frame clones only, minus some. Clone size and V and J calls were adopted from that table, with D and trimming inferred from the DNA. Among about 130,000 clones listed, around 88% were seen once. What was sequenced was peripheral blood. The receptor comes from a man over 45 with acute or convalescent COVID-19. The chain carries TRBV2 and TRBJ1-6; maybe TRBD1 (5 bases). The CDR3 nucleotides read TGTGCCAGCAGGTCCAGGGCCGGGGGTAATTCACCCCTCCACTTT. Its translation is CASRSRAGGNSPLHF.